These 10 T cell receptor beta chains originate from one sample sequenced in a study of beta chain features in type 1 diabetes. The investigators reverse transcribed all of the isolated RNA, so they sequenced expressed TCRB transcripts. Sequencing was performed with immunoSEQ multiplex PCR; in TCRdb, only in-frame clones are kept and a portion is missing. Of around 21,000 clones listed, 50% are singletons. Source material: stem cell memory CD4+ T cells from blood. The receptor source for this set is a man aged 18 to 29 in good health.

This clone was seen a few times. The chain has TRBV14 and TRBJ2-3, with 9 nucleotides matching TRBD2. V was pared by 4 bases and J by 4 bases, with 15 bases of the junction left unmatched. From germline, CDR1 is SGHDN and CDR2 FVKESK. The length of the CDR3 is 18 residues. CDR3 DNA sequence: TGTGCCAGCAGCCTTAGCGGGAGAGTCCCGAATCTTCCAGATACGCAGTATTTT. It yields the protein CASSLSGRVPNLPDTQYF.

The chain employs TRBV7-3 and TRBJ2-3; TRBD2 aligns across 8 bases. The length of the CDR3 is 17 residues. Germline V gives CDR1 SGHTA, CDR2 FQGTGA. With V trimmed by 1 base and J by 4 bases, 10 bases remained unmatched. CDR3 sequence reads: CASSLMAGLAGPDTQYF. Here the CDR3 DNA reads TGTGCCAGCAGCTTAATGGCGGGGCTAGCGGGCCCAGATACGCAGTATTTT. The whole variable domain, remainder taken from reference TRBV7-3 and TRBJ2-3, is GAGVSQTPSNKVTEKGKYVELRCDPISGHTALYWYRQSLGQGPEFLIYFQGTGAADDSGLPNDRFFAVRPEGSVSTLKIQRTERGDSAVYLCASSLMAGLAGPDTQYFGPGTRLTVL.

V is TRBV29-1 and J is TRBJ1-1; D perhaps matches TRBD1 (5 bases). Trimming took 6 bases from V and 4 from J, leaving 15 bases between them. The CDR3 has 13 amino acids. Germline V gene data show CDR1 as SQVTM and CDR2 as ANQGSEA. CDR3 residues: CSVGGMGTTEAFF. CDR3 nucleotide sequence: TGCAGCGTCGGGGGAATGGGCACCACTGAAGCTTTCTTT.

The chain combines TRBV25-1 with TRBJ1-2; unclear D gene. Germline CDR1 and CDR2: MGHDK and SYGVNS. Trimming pared 5 bases from V and 2 bases from J, leaving 18 bases between. This CDR3 has 16 amino acids. This chain's CDR3 is CASSSLSGSFNYGYTF. The CDR3 nucleotides read TGTGCCAGCAGTTCCCTCTCGGGTAGCTTCAACTATGGCTACACCTTC.

V gene TRBV21-1 combines with J gene TRBJ1-5; the table's D call of TRBD1 was not tested on the DNA. TRBV21-1 is a documented pseudogene. This CDR3 has 16 amino acids. The CDR3 protein is CASSKAPVYSNQPQHF. Written as DNA, the CDR3 is TGTGCCAGCAGCAAAGCACCAGTTTATAGCAATCAGCCCCAGCATTTT.

This chain connects TRBV2 to TRBJ2-2; 9 bases align to TRBD1. The CDR3 has 16 amino acids. CDR1 and CDR2 from the germline V gene are SNHLY and FYNNEI. V shed 7 bases, J shed 5 bases, and the junction held 11 bases outside the gene matches. The CDR3 region is CASTDGTGPSTGELFF. In DNA, the CDR3 is TGTGCCAGCACCGATGGGACAGGGCCGAGTACCGGGGAGCTGTTTTTT.

This chain joins TRBV9 and TRBJ1-2, with D unresolved. Germline-derived CDR1 and CDR2 are SGDLS and YYNGEE. The CDR3 runs 14 residues. V lost 4 bases and J lost 4, with 14 bases in between. CDR3 sequence (DNA): TGTGCCAGCAGCCCCAGTGAGGGCCCCTATGGCTACACCTTC. It encodes CASSPSEGPYGYTF.

This chain joins TRBV4-2 and TRBJ2-7; D is unclear. V shed 1 base and J shed 2 bases, with 9 bases lying between them. Per germline, CDR1 LGHNA and CDR2 YNFKEQ. The CDR3 contains 14 residues. CDR3 in DNA: TGTGCCAGCAGCCAAGTGCAGGAACCCTACGAGCAGTACTTC. It translates to CASSQVQEPYEQYF.

For this clone: At one boundary the junction diverges from the germline segment, which might be a read error. The chain carries TRBV30 and TRBJ2-7; 7 positions match TRBD2. The germline V gene encodes CDR1 GTSNPN and CDR2 SVGIG (reference sequence). The CDR3 sequence is 11 residues long. The CDR3 loop reads CAWSDGASGNF. The CDR3, as DNA: TGTGCCTGGAGTGACGGGGCTAGCGGAAACTTC. The full variable domain, rest sourced from reference TRBV30 and TRBJ2-7, is SQTIHQWPATLVQPVGSPLSLECTVEGTSNPNLYWYRQAAGRGLQLLFYSVGIGQISSEVPQNLSASRPQDRQFILSSKKLLLSDSGFYLCAWSDGASGNFGPGTRLTVT.

This chain joins TRBV4-2 and TRBJ2-7; 9 bases map to TRBD2. The germline CDR1 and CDR2 sequences are LGHNA and YNFKEQ. J gave up 3 bases and V 0 bases, and 9 bases lay outside the gene matches. This CDR3 is built from 17 residues. This chain's CDR3 is CASSQEGVTSGFYEQYF. In DNA, the CDR3 is TGTGCCAGCAGCCAAGAAGGCGTGACTAGCGGATTCTACGAGCAGTACTTC.